This T cell receptor (beta chain) was sequenced in a study of cytomegalovirus exposure and HLA in healthy donors. Study-wide results and limits: While the bulk of TCR sequences proved rare, some public TCRs turned up in many donors. Testing in vitro showed three CMV-associated chains specific for CMV antigens.

Remarks on this clone: As yet, its antigen is unknown.

The V and J ends lost 10 bases and 7 bases respectively, with 11 bases between them. CDR3 length: 11 residues. CDR1 is MNHEY, CDR2 SMNVEV, per germline (reference sequence). Generated by immunoSEQ multiplex PCR, the TCRdb table keeps only in-frame clones and is missing some. Among more than 55,000 clones listed, 96% were seen once. Separate from the approximately 700-subject first cohort was the roughly 130-subject validation cohort, to which the donors belonged. Sequencing input: PBMCs. This clonotype was sampled from a man between 18 and 35 years old in good health and CMV-seronegative. J is TRBJ2-1 and V is TRBV27; D possibly corresponds to TRBD1 (6 bases). Written as DNA, the CDR3 is TGTGCCACCTCACAGGGTAATGAGCAGTTCTTC. Translating it yields CATSQGNEQFF.